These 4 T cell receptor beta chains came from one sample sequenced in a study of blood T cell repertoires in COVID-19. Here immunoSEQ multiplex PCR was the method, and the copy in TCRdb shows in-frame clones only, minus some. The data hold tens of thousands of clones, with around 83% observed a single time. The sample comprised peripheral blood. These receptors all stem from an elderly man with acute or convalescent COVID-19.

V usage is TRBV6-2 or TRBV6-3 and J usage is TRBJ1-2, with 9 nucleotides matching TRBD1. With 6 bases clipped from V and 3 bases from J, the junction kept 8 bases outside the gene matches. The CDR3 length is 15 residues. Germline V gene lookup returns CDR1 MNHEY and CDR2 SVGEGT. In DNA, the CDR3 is TGTGCCAGCAGCGTCACAGGGGGCGCCGACTATGGCTACACCTTC. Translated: CASSVTGGADYGYTF.

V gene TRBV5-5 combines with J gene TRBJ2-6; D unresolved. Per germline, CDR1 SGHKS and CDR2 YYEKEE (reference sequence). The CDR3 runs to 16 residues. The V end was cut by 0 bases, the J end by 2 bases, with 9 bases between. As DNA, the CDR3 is TGTGCCAGCAGCTTGGCCGGTCTTCCTGGGGCCAACGTCCTGACTTTC. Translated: CASSLAGLPGANVLTF.

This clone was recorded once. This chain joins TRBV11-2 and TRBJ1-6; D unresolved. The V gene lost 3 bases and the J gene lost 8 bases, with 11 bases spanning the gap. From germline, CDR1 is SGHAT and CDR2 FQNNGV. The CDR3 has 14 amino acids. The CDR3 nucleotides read TGTGCCAGCAGCTTTACTTCGTCCGATTCACCCCTCCACTTT. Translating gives CASSFTSSDSPLHF.

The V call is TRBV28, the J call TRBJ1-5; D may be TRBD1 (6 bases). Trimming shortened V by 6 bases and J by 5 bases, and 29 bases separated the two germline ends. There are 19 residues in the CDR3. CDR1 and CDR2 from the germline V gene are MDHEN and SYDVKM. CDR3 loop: CASSPRQVLYEPVHQPQHF. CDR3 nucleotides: TGTGCCAGCAGCCCCCGACAGGTCCTCTACGAGCCCGTACATCAGCCCCAGCATTTT.